The entry below gives a single T cell receptor (beta chain) sequence along with its context. The sample contains more than one DNA sequence encoding this CDR3. Using immunoSEQ multiplex PCR, the repertoire was profiled, and TCRdb retains in-frame clones only, with some absent. The data contain 80,000 to 100,000 clones, around 84% of them singletons. The sample is drawn from a study of blood T cell repertoires in COVID-19. The wider study: Acute and convalescent COVID-19 samples came from the United States, Italy and Spain.

Germline assignment: CDR1 MNHEY and CDR2 SMNVEV (reference sequence). Between the trimmed V and J ends, which lost 3 bases and 1 base, there was a span of 9 bases. The CDR3 runs 14 residues. The sample comprised peripheral blood. The sequence was collected from a woman older than 75 in a cohort sampled during active or convalescent COVID-19. The rearrangement joins TRBV27 to TRBJ1-1; the D gene is possibly TRBD1 (5 bases). The CDR3 region has the DNA TGTGCCAGCAGTTTGGAGGGGAGGAACACTGAAGCTTTCTTT. It encodes CASSLEGRNTEAFF.